This T cell receptor beta chain was identified during a study of blood T cell repertoires in COVID-19. Overall study context: Sites across the United States, Italy and Spain contributed samples from acute and convalescent COVID-19.

This CDR3 contains 18 residues. With V trimmed by 6 bases and J by 3 bases, 11 bases remained unmatched. CDR1 and CDR2 (germline): LNHDA, SQIVND (reference sequence). Seattle-derived patients entered the study during active infection and were followed longitudinally. Under the authors' procedure: For nucleated cells, counts were estimated from reference gene primer amplification. Libraries were prepared by immunoSEQ multiplex PCR; TCRdb keeps only in-frame clonotypes and omits some of them. That table gives V, J and clone size, and the DNA gave D and trimming. This sample has about 140,000 clones, with 84% found just once.

The TCR sequence derives from a young man with COVID-19, enrolled during active disease. The rearrangement uses TRBV19 and TRBJ2-3; 14 positions agree with TRBD2. Material: peripheral blood. CDR3 nucleotide sequence: TGTGCCAGTAGGCCGACCCGACTAGCGGGAGGGAGGACAGATACGCAGTATTTT. It translates to CASRPTRLAGGRTDTQYF.